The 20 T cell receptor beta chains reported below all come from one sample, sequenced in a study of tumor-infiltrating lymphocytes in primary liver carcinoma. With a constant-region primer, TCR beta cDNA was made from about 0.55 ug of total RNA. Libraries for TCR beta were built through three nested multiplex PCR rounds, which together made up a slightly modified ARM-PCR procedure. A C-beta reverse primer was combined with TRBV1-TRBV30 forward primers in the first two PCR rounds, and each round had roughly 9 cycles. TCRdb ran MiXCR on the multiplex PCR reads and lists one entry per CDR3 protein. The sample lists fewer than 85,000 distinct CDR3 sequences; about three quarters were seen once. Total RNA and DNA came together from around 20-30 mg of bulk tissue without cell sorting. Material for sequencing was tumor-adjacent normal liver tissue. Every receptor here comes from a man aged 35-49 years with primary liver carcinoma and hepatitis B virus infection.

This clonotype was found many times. The CDR3 bases are TGTGCCAGCAGTTTGCAGGGAGGTAGCAATCAGCCCCAGCATTTT. Translating gives CASSLQGGSNQPQHF. The rearrangement uses TRBV6-2 or TRBV6-3 and TRBJ1-5; a weak D match, TRBD1 (5 bases). This CDR3 is 15 amino acids long. Germline CDR1 reads MNHEY; CDR2 reads SVGEGT. Trimming removed 4 bases from V and 0 bases from J, with 10 bases in between.

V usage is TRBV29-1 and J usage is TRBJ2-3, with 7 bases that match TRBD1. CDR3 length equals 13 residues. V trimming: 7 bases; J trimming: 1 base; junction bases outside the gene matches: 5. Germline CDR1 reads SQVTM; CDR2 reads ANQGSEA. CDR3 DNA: TGCAGCGGAAGACAGGGTGGCACAGATACGCAGTATTTT. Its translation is CSGRQGGTDTQYF.

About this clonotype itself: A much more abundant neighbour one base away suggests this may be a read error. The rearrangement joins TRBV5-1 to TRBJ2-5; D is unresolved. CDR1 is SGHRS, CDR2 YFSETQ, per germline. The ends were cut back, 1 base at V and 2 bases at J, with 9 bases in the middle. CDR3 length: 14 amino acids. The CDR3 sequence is CASSLIPWQETQYF. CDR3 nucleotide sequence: TGCGCCAGCAGCTTGATCCCATGGCAAGAGACCCAGTACTTC.

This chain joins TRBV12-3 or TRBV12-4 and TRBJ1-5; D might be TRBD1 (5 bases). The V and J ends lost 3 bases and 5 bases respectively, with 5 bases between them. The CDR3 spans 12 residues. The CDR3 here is CASSLGDQPQHF. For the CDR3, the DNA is TGTGCCAGCAGTTTGGGGGATCAGCCCCAGCATTTT.

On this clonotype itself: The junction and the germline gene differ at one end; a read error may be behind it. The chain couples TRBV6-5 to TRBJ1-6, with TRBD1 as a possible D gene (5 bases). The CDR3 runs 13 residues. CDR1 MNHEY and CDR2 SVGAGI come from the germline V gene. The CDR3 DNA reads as TGTGCCAGAAGTGGGATAGGGGATTCACTCCTCCACTTT. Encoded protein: CARSGIGDSLLHF.

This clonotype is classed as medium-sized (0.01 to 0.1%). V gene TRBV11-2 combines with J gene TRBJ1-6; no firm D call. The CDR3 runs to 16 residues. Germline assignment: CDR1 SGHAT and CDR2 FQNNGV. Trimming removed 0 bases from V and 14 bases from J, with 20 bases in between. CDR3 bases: TGTGCCAGCAGCTTAGATCTTAGCAGCCAATTCAGAACCCTCCACTTT. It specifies CASSLDLSSQFRTLHF.

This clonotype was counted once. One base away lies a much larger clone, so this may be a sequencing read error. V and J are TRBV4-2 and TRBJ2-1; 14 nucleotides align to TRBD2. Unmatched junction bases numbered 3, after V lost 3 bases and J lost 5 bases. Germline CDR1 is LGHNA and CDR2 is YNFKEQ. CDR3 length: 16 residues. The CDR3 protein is CASSQATSGRDNEQFF. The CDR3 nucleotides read TGTGCCAGCAGCCAGGCGACTAGCGGGAGGGACAATGAGCAGTTCTTC.

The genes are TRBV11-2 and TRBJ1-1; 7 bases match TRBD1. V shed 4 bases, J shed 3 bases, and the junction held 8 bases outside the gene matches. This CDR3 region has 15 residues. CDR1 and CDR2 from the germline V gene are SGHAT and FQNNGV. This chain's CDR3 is CASSWYRGLYTEAFF. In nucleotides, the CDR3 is TGTGCCAGCAGCTGGTACAGGGGTTTGTACACTGAAGCTTTCTTT.

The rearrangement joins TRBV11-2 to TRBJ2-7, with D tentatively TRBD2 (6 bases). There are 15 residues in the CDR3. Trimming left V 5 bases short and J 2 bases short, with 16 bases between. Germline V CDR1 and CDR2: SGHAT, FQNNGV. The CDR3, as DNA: TGTGCCAGCAGCCCCTATGCTGGAGGGCCCTACGAGCAGTACTTC. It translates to CASSPYAGGPYEQYF. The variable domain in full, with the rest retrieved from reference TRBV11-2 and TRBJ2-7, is EAGVAQSPRYKIIEKRQSVAFWCNPISGHATLYWYQQILGQGPKLLIQFQNNGVVDDSQLPKDRFSAERLKGVDSTLKIQPAKLEDSAVYLCASSPYAGGPYEQYFGPGTRLTVT.

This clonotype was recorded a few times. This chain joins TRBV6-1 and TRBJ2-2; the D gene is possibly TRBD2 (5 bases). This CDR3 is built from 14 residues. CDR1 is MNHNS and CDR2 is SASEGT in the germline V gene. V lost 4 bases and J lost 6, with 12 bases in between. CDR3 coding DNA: TGTGCCAGCAGTGGTGCTAGCAGCGCCGGGGAGCTGTTTTTT. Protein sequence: CASSGASSAGELFF.

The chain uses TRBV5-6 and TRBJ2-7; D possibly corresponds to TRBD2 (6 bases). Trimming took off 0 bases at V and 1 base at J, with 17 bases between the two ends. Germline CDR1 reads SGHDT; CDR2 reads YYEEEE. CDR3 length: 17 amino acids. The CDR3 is CASSLARGRRVSYEQYF. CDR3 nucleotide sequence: TGTGCCAGCAGCTTGGCCCGGGGGAGAAGAGTTTCCTACGAGCAGTACTTC.

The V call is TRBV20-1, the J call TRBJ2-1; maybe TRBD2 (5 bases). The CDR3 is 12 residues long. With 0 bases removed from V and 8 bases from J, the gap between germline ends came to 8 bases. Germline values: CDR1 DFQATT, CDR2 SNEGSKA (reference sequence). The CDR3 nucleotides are TGCAGTGCTAGAGACGGGATGGATGAGCAGTTCTTC. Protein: CSARDGMDEQFF.

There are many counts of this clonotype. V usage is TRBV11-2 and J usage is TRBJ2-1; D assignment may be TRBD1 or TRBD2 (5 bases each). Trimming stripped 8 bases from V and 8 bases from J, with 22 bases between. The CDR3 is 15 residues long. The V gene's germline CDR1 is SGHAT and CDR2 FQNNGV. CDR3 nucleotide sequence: TGTGCCAGCGTACTAGGGGACCTCCGGGGACATGAGCAGTTCTTC. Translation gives CASVLGDLRGHEQFF. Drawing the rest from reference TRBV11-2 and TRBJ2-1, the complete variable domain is EAGVAQSPRYKIIEKRQSVAFWCNPISGHATLYWYQQILGQGPKLLIQFQNNGVVDDSQLPKDRFSAERLKGVDSTLKIQPAKLEDSAVYLCASVLGDLRGHEQFFGPGTRLTVL.

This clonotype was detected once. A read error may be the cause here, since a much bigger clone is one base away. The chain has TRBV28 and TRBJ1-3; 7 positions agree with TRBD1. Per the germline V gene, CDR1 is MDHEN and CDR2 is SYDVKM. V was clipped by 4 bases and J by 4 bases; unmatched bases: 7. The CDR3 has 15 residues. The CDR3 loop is CASSSDGTAGNTIYF. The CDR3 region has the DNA TGTGCCAGCAGTTCGGACGGGACAGCAGGAAACACCATATATTTT.

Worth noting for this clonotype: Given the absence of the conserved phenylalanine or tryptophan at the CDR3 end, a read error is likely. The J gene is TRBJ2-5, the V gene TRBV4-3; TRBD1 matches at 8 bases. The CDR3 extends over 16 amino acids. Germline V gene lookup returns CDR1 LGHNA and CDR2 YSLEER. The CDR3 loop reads CASSQGVAGGGETQYL. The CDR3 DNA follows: TGTGCCAGCAGCCAAGGGGTAGCAGGGGGCGGGGAGACCCAGTACCTC.

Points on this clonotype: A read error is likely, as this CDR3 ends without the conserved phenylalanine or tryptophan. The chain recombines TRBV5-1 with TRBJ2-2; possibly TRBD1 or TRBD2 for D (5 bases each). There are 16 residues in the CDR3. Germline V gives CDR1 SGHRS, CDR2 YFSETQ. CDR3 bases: TGCGCCAGCAGTGTCGGCCAGGGTGGTAGCACCGGGAAGCTGTTTATT. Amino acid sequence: CASSVGQGGSTGKLFI.

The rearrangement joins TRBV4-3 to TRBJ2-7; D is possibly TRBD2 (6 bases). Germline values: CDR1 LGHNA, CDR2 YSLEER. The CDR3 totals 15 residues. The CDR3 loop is CASCQDRETPHEQYF. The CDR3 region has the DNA TGCGCGAGCTGCCAAGATCGGGAGACTCCCCACGAGCAGTACTTC.

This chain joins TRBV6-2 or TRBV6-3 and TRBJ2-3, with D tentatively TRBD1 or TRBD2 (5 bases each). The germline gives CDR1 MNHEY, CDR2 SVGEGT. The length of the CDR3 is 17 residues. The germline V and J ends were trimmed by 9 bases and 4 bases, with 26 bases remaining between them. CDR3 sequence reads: CASSRTGAPIPPDTQYF. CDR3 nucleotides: TGTGCCAGTAGTCGTACCGGGGCACCAATCCCTCCAGATACGCAGTATTTT.

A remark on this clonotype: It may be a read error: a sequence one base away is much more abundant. CDR3 DNA: TGCGTCAGCAGCCAGGGGGGTGCATCAGACACGCAGTATTTT. Its translation is CVSSQGGASDTQYF. The V and J genes are TRBV4-3 and TRBJ2-3, with D perhaps TRBD1 (7 bases). CDR1 and CDR2 (germline): LGHNA, YSLEER. This CDR3 is built from 14 residues.

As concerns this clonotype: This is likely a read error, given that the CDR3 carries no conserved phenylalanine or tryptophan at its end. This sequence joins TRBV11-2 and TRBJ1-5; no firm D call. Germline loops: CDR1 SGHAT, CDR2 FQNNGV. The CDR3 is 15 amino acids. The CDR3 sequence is CTSSLEMGSNQPQHL. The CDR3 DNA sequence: TGTACCAGCAGCTTAGAGATGGGGAGCAATCAGCCCCAGCATTTA.